Listed below are T cell receptor beta chains from one sample, sequenced in a study of response to subunit inactivated influenza vaccine. From the RT-PCR reads, TCRdb called clonotypes with MiXCR, one entry per CDR3 protein. The sample lists about 580,000 distinct CDR3 sequences; 11% to 15% were seen once. Sequencing was performed on PBMCs from blood, taken 11 to 12 days after vaccination. These receptor sequences come from a man aged 45-65 years who received an inactivated influenza vaccine. The CDR3 runs from the conserved cysteine through the conserved F or W. D genes are given only for firm matches. Size is omitted from some rows. Given values are once, few, many or a class for expanded clones.

len | j_gene | abundance | d_gene | v_gene | CDR3nt | CDR3aa
14 | TRBJ1-4 | - | - | TRBV7-2 | TGTGCCAGCAGCTACAGACAGGCGGGTGAAAAACTGTTTTTT | CASSYRQAGEKLFF
14 | TRBJ2-7 | - | TRBD2 | TRBV11-2 | TGTGCCAGCAGCTTTCTAGCGGGAGTCAGCGAGCAGTACTTC | CASSFLAGVSEQYF
15 | TRBJ2-1 | - | - | TRBV15 | TGTGCCACCAGCCCTCCAGCGGACTCCTACAATGAGCAGTTCTTC | CATSPPADSYNEQFF
15 | TRBJ2-5 | - | TRBD1 | TRBV12-3/TRBV12-4 | TGTGCCAGCAGAGACAGGGGGACACTTCAAGAGACCCAGTACTTC | CASRDRGTLQETQYF
16 | TRBJ2-3 | many | - | TRBV7-9 | TGTGCCACCCAAGGAGGTGAAACATCTAGCACAGATACGCAGTATTTT | CATQGGETSSTDTQYF
14 | TRBJ2-1 | - | - | TRBV29-1 | TGCAGCGTTGCACAGGGGGGGAGGCTGGATGAGCAGTTCTTC | CSVAQGGRLDEQFF
13 | TRBJ1-3 | - | - | TRBV20-1 | TGCAGTGTGGAGGAACACTCTGGAAACACCATATATTTT | CSVEEHSGNTIYF
16 | TRBJ2-3 | - | TRBD1 | TRBV7-2 | TGTGCCAGCAGCCTGGGACAGGGCTCGATCACAGATACGCAGTATTTT | CASSLGQGSITDTQYF
14 | TRBJ2-7 | few | - | TRBV2 | TGTGCCAGCAGTGAAGCTACTAGAAACTACGAGCAGTACTTC | CASSEATRNYEQYF
17 | TRBJ1-1 | - | TRBD1 | TRBV27 | TGTGCCAGCAGTCGGCCCGGGACAGGGGGCGTGAACACTGAAGCTTTCTTT | CASSRPGTGGVNTEAFF
14 | TRBJ2-7 | - | TRBD2 | TRBV20-1 | TGCAGTGCGCTAGCGGGGGAATCCTCCTACGAGCAGTACTTC | CSALAGESSYEQYF
15 | TRBJ2-2 | - | - | TRBV5-1 | TGCGCCAGCACCACCAGCGGTAGATCCACCGGGGAGCTGTTTTTT | CASTTSGRSTGELFF
16 | TRBJ2-1 | - | - | TRBV20-1 | TGCAGTGCTAGCGGGGGCGCCGGGAGCTCCTACAATGAGCAGTTCTTC | CSASGGAGSSYNEQFF
18 | TRBJ2-6 | few | - | TRBV4-3 | TGCGCCAGCAGCCAAGGTATTAGGGGGGGCTCTGGGGCCAACGTCCTGACTTTC | CASSQGIRGGSGANVLTF
14 | TRBJ1-6 | few | TRBD1 | TRBV6-1 | TGTGCCAGCAGCCAACAGGGGGGCGGTTCACCCCTCCACTTT | CASSQQGGGSPLHF
19 | TRBJ2-1 | - | TRBD2 | TRBV20-1 | TGCAGTGCTAGAGAATCGGTCCTAACTAGCGGGAGTCCCTACAATGAGCAGTTCTTC | CSARESVLTSGSPYNEQFF
15 | TRBJ2-7 | - | - | TRBV7-2 | TGTGCCAGCAGCCTATGGTCGACAGGAACAGGCGAGCAGTACTTC | CASSLWSTGTGEQYF
16 | TRBJ2-5 | many | - | TRBV10-3 | TGTGCCATCAGTGAGATTGGCCAAACGCACGGAGAGACCCAGTACTTC | CAISEIGQTHGETQYF
15 | TRBJ2-5 | - | TRBD1 | TRBV24-1 | TGTGCCACCAGCCGGAGGACAGGGAGTATGGAGACCCAGTACTTC | CATSRRTGSMETQYF
17 | TRBJ2-3 | - | - | TRBV9 | TGTGCCAGCAGCGAGGGACTCCGAAGCGGCAGCACAGATACGCAGTATTTT | CASSEGLRSGSTDTQYF
13 | TRBJ1-6 | - | TRBD1 | TRBV18 | TGTGCCAGCTCAGGGGACAGGAATTCACCCCTCCACTTT | CASSGDRNSPLHF
15 | TRBJ2-4 | few | - | TRBV5-4 | TGTGCCAGCAGCTTGATAGGTCTAGGCGAAAACATTCAGTACTTC | CASSLIGLGENIQYF
10 | TRBJ1-1 | - | - | TRBV29-1 | TGCAGCGTTGATCATTCATACGCTTTCTTT | CSVDHSYAFF
18 | TRBJ2-1 | few | TRBD2 | TRBV4-2 | TGTGCCAGCAGCCCCGGTCCTAGCGGGATCTTAACCTACAATGAGCAGTTCTTC | CASSPGPSGILTYNEQFF
15 | TRBJ2-1 | - | TRBD1 | TRBV5-6 | TGTGCCAGCAGCCCGGCCGGGACAGCCTACAATGAGCAGTTCTTC | CASSPAGTAYNEQFF
14 | TRBJ1-4 | - | - | TRBV2 | TGTGCCAGCAGTGAAGGGGTTGCGGCTGAAAAACTGTTTTTT | CASSEGVAAEKLFF
14 | TRBJ2-5 | few | - | TRBV12-3/TRBV12-4 | TGTGCCAGCAGTTTTCCAGGGACCACAGAGACCCAGTACTTC | CASSFPGTTETQYF
14 | TRBJ2-1 | - | TRBD2 | TRBV28 | TGTGCCAGCAGAAGCGGGGCCTCCTACAATGAGCAGTTCTTC | CASRSGASYNEQFF
17 | TRBJ1-1 | few | - | TRBV5-1 | TGCGCCAGCAGCTCCCGGAGTGGGGGAGACATGAACACTGAAGCTTTCTTT | CASSSRSGGDMNTEAFF
14 | TRBJ1-1 | few | - | TRBV12-3/TRBV12-4 | TGTGCCAGCAGTTTAAGCCAGGCGAACACTGAAGCTTTCTTT | CASSLSQANTEAFF
15 | TRBJ2-3 | - | - | TRBV20-1 | TGCAGTGCTGATATTAGGGGCTCGGGCACAGATACGCAGTATTTT | CSADIRGSGTDTQYF